This T cell receptor beta chain appears in the sequencing data of a study of cytomegalovirus exposure and HLA in healthy donors. For the study at large: The 120 or so validation repertoires were reported in a later analysis to have been generated on the same platform as the roughly 700 first-cohort repertoires. General observations from the study: One later analysis, an examination of the 120 or so validation repertoires, found that first-cohort TCR clusters tended to co-occur in them. Rarity characterized most TCR sequences, yet some public TCRs appeared in many donors. Reported results showed that the classifier diagnosed cytomegalovirus status with high specificity and sensitivity.

The assay was immunoSEQ multiplex PCR, and TCRdb's table has in-frame clones only and misses some. This table holds fewer than 95,000 clones, approximately 88% found once. As for this clone: Its antigen remains unknown. Other DNA sequences in this specimen translate into the identical CDR3.

V shed 4 bases, J shed 1 base, and the junction held 0 bases outside the gene matches. CDR3 size: 14 residues. CDR1 and CDR2 from the germline V gene are SNHLY and FYNNEI. Sequenced material: PBMCs. The chain uses TRBV2 and TRBJ1-5, with 8 bases fitting TRBD1. This clonotype was obtained from a woman between 18 and 30 years old in good health and CMV-seropositive. This CDR3 is CASSGQGSNQPQHF. In DNA form, the CDR3 reads TGTGCCAGCAGTGGACAGGGGAGCAATCAGCCCCAGCATTTT.